These T cell receptor beta chains were read from a single sample in a study of shared clonotypes between healthy human individuals. Libraries were prepared by immunoSEQ multiplex PCR; TCRdb keeps only in-frame clonotypes and omits some of them. Altogether some 1.4 million clones are present, around 95% being singletons, with the ten largest covering roughly 1.2%. The material sequenced was naive CD4+ T cells sorted from blood. The receptor source for this set is a man aged 25-45 years in good health. CDR3s include the opening cysteine and the closing phenylalanine or tryptophan. The D gene is left open where the match is weak. Rows give clone size only sometimes, using once, few, many, or a class for an expanded clone.

D: -
size: -
J: TRBJ1-3
V: TRBV5-8
CDR3: CASSWGYYSGNTIYF
DNA: TGTGCCAGCAGCTGGGGGTATTACTCTGGAAACACCATATATTTT

D: -
size: -
J: TRBJ2-1
V: TRBV18
CDR3: CASSPISGYGGSYNEQFF
DNA: TGTGCCAGCTCACCGATATCCGGATACGGGGGCTCCTACAATGAGCAGTTCTTC

D: -
size: -
J: TRBJ2-2
V: TRBV27
CDR3: CASSFNRVFSGELFF
DNA: TGTGCCAGCAGTTTTAACAGGGTGTTTTCCGGGGAGCTGTTTTTT

D: TRBD2
size: once
J: TRBJ2-1
V: TRBV15
CDR3: CATSTAWTGGNEQFF
DNA: TGTGCCACCAGCACCGCCTGGACGGGAGGGAATGAGCAGTTCTTC

D: TRBD1
size: -
J: TRBJ1-2
V: TRBV4-3
CDR3: CASKPRDRDYGYTF
DNA: TGCGCCAGCAAACCGAGGGACAGGGACTATGGCTACACCTTC

D: -
size: -
J: TRBJ2-6
V: TRBV19
CDR3: CASSIFQGSGANVLTF
DNA: TGTGCCAGTAGTATCTTCCAGGGCTCTGGGGCCAACGTCCTGACTTTC

D: -
size: -
J: TRBJ1-1
V: TRBV19
CDR3: CASSIPFTYLRNTEAFF
DNA: TGTGCCAGTAGTATCCCCTTCACGTATTTGAGGAACACTGAAGCTTTCTTT

D: -
size: -
J: TRBJ2-1
V: TRBV5-1
CDR3: CASKIQSSYNEQFF
DNA: TGCGCCAGCAAGATACAAAGCTCCTACAATGAGCAGTTCTTC

D: -
size: -
J: TRBJ1-2
V: TRBV15
CDR3: CATSRVGGVGYTF
DNA: TGTGCCACCAGCAGAGTAGGAGGGGTTGGCTACACCTTC

D: -
size: -
J: TRBJ1-3
V: TRBV9
CDR3: CASSVKGLSGNTIYF
DNA: TGTGCCAGCAGCGTAAAGGGACTCTCTGGAAACACCATATATTTT